The next 31 T cell receptor beta chains were all read from a single sample in a study of blood T cell repertoires in COVID-19. Clones were sequenced by immunoSEQ multiplex PCR, and TCRdb holds only the in-frame ones, with some missing. The table shows 150,000 to 190,000 clones, with around four fifths occurring only once. The sample taken for sequencing was PBMCs or T cells enriched from blood (not recorded which). The origin of the receptors is a man aged 45-65 years who had recovered from COVID-19.

The genes are TRBV7-3 and TRBJ1-4, with 7 bases lining up with TRBD1. The CDR3 extends over 16 amino acids. Per germline, CDR1 SGHTA and CDR2 FQGTGA. J lost 3 bases, V lost 5 bases, and 9 bases had no gene match. The CDR3 coding sequence is TGTGCCAGCAGCATGACAGGGCCGGCGGCTAATGAAAAACTGTTTTTT. This codes for CASSMTGPAANEKLFF. Full variable domain (rest looked up from reference TRBV7-3 and TRBJ1-4): GAGVSQTPSNKVTEKGKYVELRCDPISGHTALYWYRQSLGQGPEFLIYFQGTGAADDSGLPNDRFFAVRPEGSVSTLKIQRTERGDSAVYLCASSMTGPAANEKLFFGSGTQLSVL.

This sequence joins TRBV27 and TRBJ1-1, with D possibly being TRBD1 (6 bases). The CDR3 consists of 12 residues. Germline lookup yields CDR1 MNHEY and CDR2 SMNVEV (reference sequence). V was clipped by 5 bases and J by 10 bases, with 14 bases between them. CDR3 sequence: CASSPGTKGAFF. In nucleotides, the CDR3 is TGTGCCAGCAGTCCGGGGACAAAAGGAGCTTTCTTT.

The chain joins TRBV6-2 or TRBV6-3 to TRBJ2-5; weak D call: TRBD1 (6 bases). Trimming took 6 bases from V and 5 from J, leaving 16 bases between them. The length of the CDR3 is 14 residues. Germline-derived CDR1 and CDR2 are MNHEY and SVGEGT. The CDR3 protein is CASSQTRRGETQYF. CDR3 nucleotide sequence: TGTGCCAGCAGCCAGACCCGCAGGGGCGAGACCCAGTACTTC.

The rearrangement links TRBV11-3 to TRBJ2-5, with TRBD2 matching over 11 bases. CDR3 length equals 15 residues. The J segment lost 4 bases and the V segment lost 3 bases, leaving 4 bases of the junction unmatched. Germline V gene sequence: CDR1 SGHNT, CDR2 YENEEA. The CDR3 reads CASSFSGGAGETQYF. The CDR3 DNA reads as TGTGCCAGCAGCTTTAGCGGGGGGGCAGGAGAGACCCAGTACTTC. Variable domain in full (rest from reference TRBV11-3 and TRBJ2-5): EAGVVQSPRYKIIEKKQPVAFWCNPISGHNTLYWYLQNLGQGPELLIRYENEEAVDDSQLPKDRFSAERLKGVDSTLKIQPAELGDSAVYLCASSFSGGAGETQYFGPGTRLLVL.

The V call is TRBV5-1, the J call TRBJ2-2, with 9 bases that match TRBD2. Germline assignment: CDR1 SGHRS and CDR2 YFSETQ. With V trimmed by 0 bases and J by 1 base, 1 base remained unmatched. This CDR3 contains 16 residues. The CDR3 loop reads CASSLAAGGNTGELFF. Here the CDR3 DNA reads TGCGCCAGCAGCTTGGCAGCGGGGGGGAACACCGGGGAGCTGTTTTTT.

This clone was picked up one time. V and J are TRBV11-3 and TRBJ2-5, with D perhaps TRBD2 (6 bases). Per the germline V gene, CDR1 is SGHNT and CDR2 is YENEEA. The CDR3 has 13 residues. V gave up 5 bases and J gave up 5 bases, with 12 bases separating them. This CDR3 is CASSPTSFETQYF. The CDR3 coding sequence is TGTGCCAGCAGCCCGACTAGTTTTGAGACCCAGTACTTC.

This clone was seen repeatedly, ten times or more. The chain carries TRBV6-1 and TRBJ2-7, with 10 bases identical to TRBD2. The germline CDR1 and CDR2 sequences are MNHNS and SASEGT. J was trimmed by 4 bases and V by 0 bases; bases with no gene match: 3. This CDR3 is 15 amino acids long. The CDR3 reads CASSEASGGTYEQYF. In DNA form, the CDR3 reads TGTGCCAGCAGTGAAGCTAGCGGGGGGACTTACGAGCAGTACTTC.

J is TRBJ2-1 and V is TRBV5-8, with 12 bases aligning to TRBD2. Germline CDR1 reads SGHTS; CDR2 reads YDEGEE. CDR3 size: 17 residues. With 0 bases clipped from V and 8 bases from J, the junction kept 9 bases outside the gene matches. The DNA for the CDR3 is TGTGCCAGCAGCTTGGTGGCGACTAGCGGGGGAGGGGATGAGCAGTTCTTC. Amino acid sequence: CASSLVATSGGGDEQFF.

The chain is built from TRBV14 and TRBJ1-1; the D gene is possibly TRBD1 (5 bases). V lost 4 bases and J 7 bases, leaving 10 bases between the germline ends. CDR3 length: 12 residues. From germline, CDR1 is SGHDN and CDR2 FVKESK. The CDR3 DNA reads TGTGCCAGCAGCCGCAACAGGATTGAAGCTTTCTTT. This translates into CASSRNRIEAFF.

The chain has TRBV20-1 and TRBJ1-1; 8 bases fit TRBD1. The CDR3 consists of 11 residues. V lost 4 bases to trimming and J lost 8 bases; unmatched junction nucleotides: 3. Germline V CDR1 and CDR2: DFQATT, SNEGSKA (reference sequence). CDR3 nucleotide sequence: TGCAGTGCTACCCGGGACAGGGAAGCTTTCTTT. The encoded protein is CSATRDREAFF.

This chain links TRBV18 with TRBJ1-1, with D possibly TRBD1 on 6 matching bases. The CDR3 spans 14 residues. V was shortened by 4 bases and J by 0 bases, with 9 bases between the two germline ends. In germline, CDR1 is KGHSH, CDR2 LQKENI. CDR3 amino acids: CASSLGQMNTEAFF. The CDR3 DNA is TGTGCCAGCTCACTTGGACAGATGAACACTGAAGCTTTCTTT.

The chain carries TRBV9 and TRBJ1-4; maybe TRBD1 (6 bases). CDR1 and CDR2 from the germline V gene are SGDLS and YYNGEE. The CDR3 has 16 amino acids. V lost 0 bases to trimming and J lost 2 bases, with 11 bases between them. The DNA of the CDR3 is TGTGCCAGCAGCGTAGGAACGGGACATACTAATGAAAAACTGTTTTTT. This encodes CASSVGTGHTNEKLFF.

CDR3 coding DNA: TGTGCCAGCAGCTTAGTTGGGGAAACAGGGGTTCGGAATGAGCAGTTCTTC. It specifies CASSLVGETGVRNEQFF. The V call is TRBV7-2, the J call TRBJ2-1; TRBD1 agrees at 7 bases. V shed 1 base, J shed 7 bases, and the junction held 13 bases outside the gene matches. The CDR3 contains 17 residues. The V gene's germline CDR1 is SGHTA and CDR2 FQGNSA. The full variable domain, rest sourced from reference TRBV7-2 and TRBJ2-1, is GAGVSQSPSNKVTEKGKDVELRCDPISGHTALYWYRQSLGQGLEFLIYFQGNSAPDKSGLPSDRFSAERTGGSVSTLTIQRTQQEDSAVYLCASSLVGETGVRNEQFFGPGTRLTVL.

V usage is TRBV19 and J usage is TRBJ1-1, with no clear D. Trimming took 6 bases from V and 1 from J, leaving 18 bases between them. Germline values: CDR1 LNHDA, CDR2 SQIVND (reference sequence). The CDR3 is 16 residues long. The CDR3 loop reads CASSPSPGRANTEAFF. CDR3 nucleotide sequence: TGTGCCAGTAGCCCATCCCCGGGGAGGGCGAACACTGAAGCTTTCTTT.

The V call is TRBV5-5, the J call TRBJ2-1; 10 bases agree with TRBD2. Looked up from germline, CDR1 is SGHKS and CDR2 is YYEKEE (reference sequence). The CDR3 covers 16 residues. V shed 4 bases and J 4 bases; nucleotides not matched to a gene: 8. CDR3 DNA: TGTGCCAGCAGCGGATTAGCGGGGGGCGATTACAATGAGCAGTTCTTC. It translates to CASSGLAGGDYNEQFF. The full variable domain, rest sourced from reference TRBV5-5 and TRBJ2-1, is DAGVTQSPTHLIKTRGQQVTLRCSPISGHKSVSWYQQVLGQGPQFIFQYYEKEERGRGNFPDRFSARQFPNYSSELNVNALLLGDSALYLCASSGLAGGDYNEQFFGPGTRLTVL.

The genes are TRBV19 and TRBJ2-6; possible D gene TRBD2, 5 bases. Looked up from germline, CDR1 is LNHDA and CDR2 is SQIVND (reference sequence). This CDR3 comprises 17 residues. Trimming took off 4 bases at V and 0 bases at J, with 13 bases between the two ends. The CDR3 sequence: CASSTGLLYSGANVLTF. The CDR3 bases are TGTGCCAGTAGTACCGGACTGCTTTACTCTGGGGCCAACGTCCTGACTTTC.

The rearrangement links TRBV3-1 (or the pseudogene TRBV3-2) to TRBJ2-1, with 8 nucleotides matching TRBD2. Germline values: CDR1 LGHDT, CDR2 YNNKEL (reference sequence). V gave up 0 bases and J gave up 3 bases; unmatched junction bases: 4. CDR3 size: 16 residues. The CDR3 sequence: CASSQDWAGGYNEQFF. The DNA of the CDR3 is TGTGCCAGCAGCCAAGACTGGGCGGGGGGCTACAATGAGCAGTTCTTC.

The CDR3 nucleotides read TGCAGTGCCAACCTAGTAAACACCATATATTTT. Protein sequence: CSANLVNTIYF. The gene calls are TRBV20-1 and TRBJ1-3; D unclear. The CDR3 totals 11 residues. CDR1 is DFQATT, CDR2 SNEGSKA, per germline (reference sequence). The germline V and J ends were trimmed by 6 bases and 6 bases, with 9 bases remaining between them.

This clone was seen just once. CDR3 sequence: CASSLAGTGAYYEQYF. The CDR3 DNA follows: TGTGCCAGCAGCTTAGCCGGGACAGGGGCGTACTACGAGCAGTACTTC. The chain has TRBV11-2 and TRBJ2-7; 10 bases fit TRBD1. The CDR3 has 16 residues. Germline V gene lookup returns CDR1 SGHAT and CDR2 FQNNGV. V was clipped by 1 base and J by 3 bases; unmatched bases: 6.

The chain is built from TRBV4-1 and TRBJ2-7, with D unresolved. Germline V gene lookup returns CDR1 MGHRA and CDR2 YSYEKL. V lost 1 base, J lost 4 bases, and 14 bases lay in between. There are 15 residues in the CDR3. CDR3 DNA: TGCGCCAGCAGCCAAGCGACTCAAGCGAAGTACGAGCAGTACTTC. Its translation is CASSQATQAKYEQYF.

In its sample, this clone was seen many times. Additional DNA sequences in this sample encode the identical CDR3. The chain employs TRBV5-1 and TRBJ2-7, with D unclear. CDR3 length: 14 residues. Germline V gene lookup returns CDR1 SGHRS and CDR2 YFSETQ. Trimming removed 0 bases at V and 2 bases at J, with 9 bases between. CDR3 coding DNA: TGCGCCAGCAGCTTGGTGGTACAGCCCTACGAGCAGTACTTC. Its translation: CASSLVVQPYEQYF.

The J gene is TRBJ2-3, the V gene TRBV3-1 (or the pseudogene TRBV3-2); possibly TRBD1 for D (6 bases). Germline CDR1 is LGHDT and CDR2 is YNNKEL (reference sequence). V lost 3 bases, J lost 1 base, and 14 bases lay in between. The CDR3 totals 16 residues. CDR3 protein: CASSHSGQRGTDTQYF. The CDR3, as DNA: TGTGCCAGCAGCCACTCAGGACAGAGGGGCACAGATACGCAGTATTTT.

The chain has TRBV19 and TRBJ1-6, with 9 bases aligning to TRBD1. The germline gives CDR1 LNHDA, CDR2 SQIVND (reference sequence). The trim removed 5 bases at V and 6 bases at J, leaving 11 bases unmatched. The CDR3 extends over 17 amino acids. The chain's CDR3 is CASSFARQGGINSPLHF. CDR3 coding DNA: TGTGCCAGTAGTTTCGCTCGACAGGGGGGGATTAATTCACCCCTCCACTTT.

This clone was detected only once. The chain couples TRBV19 to TRBJ1-2; TRBD1 agrees at 10 bases. The V segment lost 7 bases and the J segment 6 bases; nucleotides outside the gene matches: 5. The V gene's germline CDR1 is LNHDA and CDR2 SQIVND (reference sequence). The CDR3 is made up of 13 amino acids. The CDR3 nucleotides are TGTGCCAGTATCCGGACAGGGGGTAATGGCTACACCTTC. Residues: CASIRTGGNGYTF.

The chain couples TRBV2 to TRBJ2-7; 8 nucleotides align to TRBD1. V lost 6 bases to trimming and J lost 2 bases; unmatched junction nucleotides: 15. CDR3 length: 17 residues. The germline gives CDR1 SNHLY, CDR2 FYNNEI. The CDR3 spells CASRYNQKTGEPYEQYF. The CDR3 nucleotides read TGTGCCAGCAGATATAACCAGAAGACAGGGGAACCCTACGAGCAGTACTTC.

This chain connects TRBV28 to TRBJ1-5; D may be TRBD1 (6 bases). V was pared by 6 bases and J by 3 bases, with 15 bases between. The germline V gene encodes CDR1 MDHEN and CDR2 SYDVKM. The CDR3 is made up of 15 amino acids. The CDR3 spells CASSSGQKPNQPQHF. As DNA, the CDR3 is TGTGCCAGCAGCTCGGGACAAAAACCCAATCAGCCCCAGCATTTT.

The rearrangement links TRBV9 to TRBJ2-5; D is unresolved. V shed 4 bases and J shed 5 bases, with 9 bases lying between them. The CDR3 has 12 amino acids. Germline V lookup: CDR1 SGDLS, CDR2 YYNGEE. CDR3 bases: TGTGCCAGCAGCCCCCACGGGGAGACCCAGTACTTC. It is translated as CASSPHGETQYF.

The chain couples TRBV18 to TRBJ1-4; possibly TRBD1 for D (6 bases). Per the germline V gene, CDR1 is KGHSH and CDR2 is LQKENI. The CDR3 extends over 13 amino acids. The germline V and J ends were trimmed by 8 bases and 2 bases, with 9 bases remaining between them. The CDR3 protein is CASQQGTNEKLFF. The CDR3, as DNA: TGTGCCAGCCAACAGGGTACTAATGAAAAACTGTTTTTT.

This chain uses TRBV29-1 with TRBJ1-1; 8 nucleotides agree with TRBD1. The V gene's germline CDR1 is SQVTM and CDR2 ANQGSEA. Unmatched junction bases numbered 1, after V lost 3 bases and J lost 4 bases. The CDR3 is 12 residues long. The chain's CDR3 is CSVDDRGTEAFF. As DNA, the CDR3 is TGCAGCGTTGATGACAGGGGCACTGAAGCTTTCTTT.

V gene TRBV30 combines with J gene TRBJ2-6, with no clear D. The germline V and J ends were trimmed by 3 bases and 2 bases, with 14 bases remaining between them. Germline CDR1 GTSNPN, CDR2 SVGIG (reference sequence). CDR3 size: 16 residues. The DNA of the CDR3 is TGTGCCTGGAGGGCCCCGGGTTTTACTGGGGCCAACGTCCTGACTTTC. Its protein is CAWRAPGFTGANVLTF.

The rearrangement joins TRBV15 to TRBJ1-1; a weak D match, TRBD1 (6 bases). V lost 1 base, J lost 1 base, and 7 bases lay in between. Germline assignment: CDR1 LNHNV and CDR2 YYDKDF (reference sequence). This CDR3 is built from 14 residues. The CDR3 coding sequence is TGTGCCACCAGCAGAGGAGGGGGGAACACTGAAGCTTTCTTT. It yields the protein CATSRGGGNTEAFF.